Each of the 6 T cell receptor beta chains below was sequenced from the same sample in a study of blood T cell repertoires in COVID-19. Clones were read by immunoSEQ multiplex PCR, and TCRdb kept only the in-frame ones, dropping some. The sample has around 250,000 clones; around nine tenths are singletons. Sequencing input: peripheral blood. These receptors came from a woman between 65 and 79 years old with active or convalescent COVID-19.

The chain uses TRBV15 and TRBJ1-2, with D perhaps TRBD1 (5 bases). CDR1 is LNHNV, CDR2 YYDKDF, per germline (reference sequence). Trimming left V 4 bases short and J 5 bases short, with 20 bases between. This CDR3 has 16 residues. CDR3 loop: CATSNGQEGGTYGYTF. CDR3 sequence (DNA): TGTGCCACCAGCAACGGGCAGGAGGGTGGGACTTATGGCTACACCTTC.

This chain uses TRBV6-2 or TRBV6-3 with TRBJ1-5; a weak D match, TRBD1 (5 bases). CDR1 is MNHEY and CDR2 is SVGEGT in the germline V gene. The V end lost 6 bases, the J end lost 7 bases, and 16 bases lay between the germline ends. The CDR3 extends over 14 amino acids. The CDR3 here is CASSIQGFGQPQHF. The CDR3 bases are TGTGCCAGCAGCATCCAGGGATTTGGACAGCCCCAGCATTTT.

The CDR3 region has the DNA TGTGCCAGCAGCCAAGCTGCGGGCATGGCGACAGATACGCAGTATTTT. This codes for CASSQAAGMATDTQYF. The rearrangement joins TRBV14 to TRBJ2-3, with a weak D call TRBD2 (5 bases). Germline loops: CDR1 SGHDN, CDR2 FVKESK. V was pared by 1 base and J by 3 bases, with 14 bases between. This CDR3 region has 16 residues.

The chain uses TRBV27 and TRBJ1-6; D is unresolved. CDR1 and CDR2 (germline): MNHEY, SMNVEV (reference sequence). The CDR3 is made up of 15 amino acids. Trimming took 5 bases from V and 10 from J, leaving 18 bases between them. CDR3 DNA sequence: TGTGCCAGCAGTCTTCGGGATAGAAGCGAGTCACCCCTCCACTTT. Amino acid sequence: CASSLRDRSESPLHF.

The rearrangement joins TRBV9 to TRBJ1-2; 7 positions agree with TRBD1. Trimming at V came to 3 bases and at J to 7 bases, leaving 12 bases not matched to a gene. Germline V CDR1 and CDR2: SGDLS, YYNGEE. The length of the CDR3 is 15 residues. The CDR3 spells CASSAEGQPTSGYTF. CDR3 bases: TGTGCCAGCAGCGCGGAGGGACAGCCCACGAGTGGCTACACCTTC.

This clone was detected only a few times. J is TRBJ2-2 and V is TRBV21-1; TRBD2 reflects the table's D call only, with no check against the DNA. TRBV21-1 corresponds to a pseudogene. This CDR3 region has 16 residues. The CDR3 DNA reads TGTGCCAGCAGCAAAGGCCTAGCGGGTAGCACCGGGGAGCTGTTTTTT. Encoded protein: CASSKGLAGSTGELFF.